The clone carrying this TCR beta chain was seen only a few times. Its antigen is unidentified. The PCR had 60 Vbeta and 13 Jbeta primers. Clones were sequenced by immunoSEQ multiplex PCR, and TCRdb holds only the in-frame ones, with some missing. This sample has roughly 110,000 clones, with about four fifths found just once. CDR1 and CDR2 (germline): ENHRY, SYGVKD. Trimming took off 10 bases at V and 6 bases at J, with 16 bases between the two ends. This CDR3 is built from 13 residues. The sample is drawn from a study of cytomegalovirus exposure and HLA in healthy donors. Study-wide results and limits: An Asian-associated ancestry cluster reportedly showed fewer N-insertions than the approximately 620-donor mean in a later analysis.

The sequence came from a woman between 50 and 59 years old in good health and CMV-seropositive. The sequenced sample consisted of PBMCs. V gene TRBV10-3 combines with J gene TRBJ1-5, with a weak D call TRBD1 (5 bases). CDR3 protein: CATRGGVGQPQHF. Here the CDR3 DNA reads TGTGCCACAAGAGGAGGGGTCGGTCAGCCCCAGCATTTT.